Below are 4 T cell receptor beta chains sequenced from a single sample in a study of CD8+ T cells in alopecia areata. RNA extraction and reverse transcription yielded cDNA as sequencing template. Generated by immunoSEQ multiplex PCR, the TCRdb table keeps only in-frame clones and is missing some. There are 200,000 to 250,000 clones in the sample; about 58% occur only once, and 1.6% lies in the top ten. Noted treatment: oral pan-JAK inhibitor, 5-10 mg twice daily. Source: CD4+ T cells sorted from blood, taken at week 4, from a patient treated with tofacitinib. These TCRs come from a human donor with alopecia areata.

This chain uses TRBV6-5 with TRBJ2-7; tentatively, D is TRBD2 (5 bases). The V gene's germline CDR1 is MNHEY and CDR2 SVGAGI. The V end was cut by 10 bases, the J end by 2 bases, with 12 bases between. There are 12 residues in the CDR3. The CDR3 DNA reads TGTGCCACACAGACGGGAACCTACGAGCAGTACTTC. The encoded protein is CATQTGTYEQYF.

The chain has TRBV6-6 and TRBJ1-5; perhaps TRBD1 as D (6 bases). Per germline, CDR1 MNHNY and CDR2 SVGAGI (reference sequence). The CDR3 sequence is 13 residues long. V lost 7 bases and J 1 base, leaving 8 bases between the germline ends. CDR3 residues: CASTGGSNQPQHF. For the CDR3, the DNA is TGTGCCAGCACTGGGGGCAGCAATCAGCCCCAGCATTTT.

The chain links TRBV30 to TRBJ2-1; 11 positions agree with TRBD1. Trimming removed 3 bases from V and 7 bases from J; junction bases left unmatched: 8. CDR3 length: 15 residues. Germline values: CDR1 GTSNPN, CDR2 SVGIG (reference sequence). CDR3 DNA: TGTGCCTGGAGGAGCCGGGACAGGGGGGGAAATGAGCAGTTCTTC. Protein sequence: CAWRSRDRGGNEQFF.

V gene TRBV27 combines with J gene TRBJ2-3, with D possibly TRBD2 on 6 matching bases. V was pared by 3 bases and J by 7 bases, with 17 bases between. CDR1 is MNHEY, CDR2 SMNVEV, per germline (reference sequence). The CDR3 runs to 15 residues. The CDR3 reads CASSLWRGETNTQYF. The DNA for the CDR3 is TGTGCCAGCAGTTTGTGGCGGGGTGAGACAAATACGCAGTATTTT.